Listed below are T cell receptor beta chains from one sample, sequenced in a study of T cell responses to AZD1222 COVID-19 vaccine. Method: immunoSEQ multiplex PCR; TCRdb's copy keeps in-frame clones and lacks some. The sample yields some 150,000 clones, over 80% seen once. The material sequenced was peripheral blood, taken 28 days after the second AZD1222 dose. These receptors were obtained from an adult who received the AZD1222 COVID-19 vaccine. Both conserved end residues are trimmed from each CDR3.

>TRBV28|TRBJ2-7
ASSTTGTFYEQY
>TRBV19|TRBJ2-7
ASTGDSYEQY
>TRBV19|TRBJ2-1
ASSSTGYYNEQF
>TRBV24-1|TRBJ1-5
ATQQGSYQPQH
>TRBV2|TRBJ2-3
ASSPLAGSGGTQY
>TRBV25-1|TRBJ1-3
ASRAGTAGNTIY
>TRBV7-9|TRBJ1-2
ASSLSRGSYT
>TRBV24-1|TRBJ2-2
ATSDDLTGTGELF
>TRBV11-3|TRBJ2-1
ASSLGAGVPHEQF
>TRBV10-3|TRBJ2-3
AIRSDGQTDTQY
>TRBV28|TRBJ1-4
ASSLGQGSEKLF
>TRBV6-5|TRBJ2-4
ASSPLAKNIQY
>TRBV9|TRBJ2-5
ASSVGMSGGETQY
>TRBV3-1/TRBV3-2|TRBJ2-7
ASSLGASGEQY
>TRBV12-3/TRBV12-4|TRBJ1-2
ASSSGTDYGYT
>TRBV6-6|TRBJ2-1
ASSPGWGGKAGRNEQF
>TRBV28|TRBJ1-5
ASSLGAGFGNQPQH
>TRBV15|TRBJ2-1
ATSGQLGGWQF
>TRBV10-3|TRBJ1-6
AISTQGRGGNSPLH
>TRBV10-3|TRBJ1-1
AISRGSSNTEAF
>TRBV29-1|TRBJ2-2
SVGQGSTGELF
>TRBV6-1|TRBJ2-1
ASSETLGDNEQF
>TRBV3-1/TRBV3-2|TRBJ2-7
ASSQAPAGVSEQY
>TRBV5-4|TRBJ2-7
ASRRDSHNEQY
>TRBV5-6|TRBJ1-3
ASSLPGGNTIY
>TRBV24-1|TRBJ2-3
ATSGHPGLAGDPTDTQY